This TCR beta chain was retrieved from a study of T cell changes during pregnancy in multiple sclerosis. Only a few counts were recorded for this clone. The CDR3 contains 15 residues. V lost 1 base to trimming and J lost 5 bases; unmatched junction nucleotides: 7. CDR1 is SGHTA, CDR2 FQGNSA, per germline. TCRdb's copy holds only in-frame clones and misses some; the assay was immunoSEQ multiplex PCR. The sample has approximately 41,000 clones; 94% are singletons. The sample in question was CD4+ T cells from peripheral blood mononuclear cells, obtained in the second trimester of pregnancy. The V call is TRBV7-2, the J call TRBJ1-1, with 7 bases lining up with TRBD1. The source is a female donor with multiple sclerosis, enrolled in a pregnancy study. The CDR3 DNA sequence: TGTGCCAGCAGCTTAGGGAAAGACAGGGTTACTGAAGCTTTCTTT. Translating gives CASSLGKDRVTEAFF.